This TCR beta chain comes out of a study of cytomegalovirus exposure and HLA in healthy donors. CDR3 length: 16 residues. Between the trimmed V and J ends, which lost 0 bases and 0 bases, there was a span of 11 bases. CDR1 is WSHSY and CDR2 is SAAADI in the germline V gene. The PCR employed 60 Vbeta primers together with 13 Jbeta primers. Sequencing was performed with immunoSEQ multiplex PCR; in TCRdb, only in-frame clones are kept and a portion is missing. The data hold some 160,000 clones, with about 79% observed a single time. The chain couples TRBV10-2 to TRBJ1-1, with a possible D match to TRBD1 (6 bases). This clonotype originated in a woman aged 30 to 39 in good health and CMV-seronegative. Sequencing used PBMCs. Here the CDR3 reads CASSESSGVLNTEAFF. The CDR3 nucleotides are TGCGCCAGCAGTGAGTCGTCAGGGGTCTTGAACACTGAAGCTTTCTTT.